This TCR beta chain was identified during a study of T cells expressing NK-cell markers. Study-wide background: Repertoire data for TCR beta were derived from sorted T cells (CD3+CD56+NKG2C+, CD3+CD56+NKG2C- and CD3+CD56-NKG2C+). There were seven HCMV-seropositive donors and one seronegative donor among the eight sequenced. Study-level points and caveats: In several donors, dominant clonotypes made up roughly 25-60.1% of CD3+CD56-NKG2C+ cells.

5'RACE template switching with UMIs generated TCR beta cDNA. TCRdb re-called the 5' RACE reads and gives one entry per CDR3 protein, without DNA. The table lists 300,000 or so distinct CDR3 sequences, with roughly 4.2% in the top ten. Remarks on this clonotype: The antigen is unknown.

The sequencing input was blood T cells: a sorted CD56 or NKG2C T cell subset, CD4+ or CD8+ T cells, or bulk PBMC T cells (not recorded which). The TCR comes from a woman aged 18 to 75 in good health.

The CDR3 here is CASRDGSGGRNEQFF. The chain recombines TRBV10-1 with TRBJ2-1; TCRdb's D call, TRBD2, is unchecked because there is no DNA. CDR1 and CDR2 from the germline V gene are WNHNN and SYGVQD (reference sequence). The CDR3 is made up of 15 amino acids.